In this sample, the clone carrying this T cell receptor (beta chain) turned up a few times. What it binds is unknown. This specimen comes from a study of cytomegalovirus exposure and HLA in healthy donors. Looking at the study overall: Of all 400 or so donors who were genotyped, about 80% belonged to the Caucasian-associated ancestry cluster.

Trimming pared 0 bases from V and 4 bases from J, leaving 9 bases between. CDR1 and CDR2 from the germline V gene are GTSNPN and SVGIG (reference sequence). This CDR3 has 13 amino acids. The PCR ran on 60 Vbeta and 13 Jbeta primers. This table comes from immunoSEQ multiplex PCR, and its TCRdb copy is limited to in-frame clones, with some not included. The sample consists of around 110,000 clones, roughly 83% of them appearing once. Findings of the study overall: Through in vitro validation, three CMV-associated chains were shown to be specific for CMV antigens. Within an earlier analysis, most TCR beta V segments proved productive either about 90% or about 30% of the time. Based on reports, TCR beta sequences accurately predicted HLA-A and HLA-B alleles for most subjects.

The clonotype comes from a man younger than 40 in good health and CMV-seropositive. The chain recombines TRBV30 with TRBJ1-2, with D uncertain. The sequenced sample consisted of PBMCs. CDR3 residues: CAWSVGRFYGYTF. Here the CDR3 DNA reads TGTGCCTGGAGTGTCGGCAGGTTCTATGGCTACACCTTC. The full variable domain, its missing parts supplied by reference TRBV30 and TRBJ1-2, is SQTIHQWPATLVQPVGSPLSLECTVEGTSNPNLYWYRQAAGRGLQLLFYSVGIGQISSEVPQNLSASRPQDRQFILSSKKLLLSDSGFYLCAWSVGRFYGYTFGSGTRLTVV.